One and the same sample provided the 29 T cell receptor beta chains below, sequenced in a study of CD8 T cells in ankylosing spondylitis. TCRdb re-analysed the 5' RACE reads in MiXCR, keeping a single row per CDR3 protein. The data contain hundreds of thousands of distinct CDR3 sequences, 20% to 25% of them singletons. The specimen was blood, either unsorted or a sorted T cell fraction (not recorded which). The receptor source for this set is a male donor with ankylosing spondylitis or in good health (not recorded which).

Remarks on this clonotype: Possible read error: a much larger clone is one base away. This rearrangement joins TRBV12-3 or TRBV12-4 to TRBJ2-1; possibly TRBD1 or TRBD2 for D (5 bases each). The CDR3 spans 12 residues. Trimming stripped 8 bases from V and 2 bases from J, with 7 bases between. CDR3 bases: TGTGCCAGCGGGGGACCCTACAATGAGCAGTTCTTC. It is translated as CASGGPYNEQFF.

The chain joins TRBV20-1 to TRBJ2-1; D is undetermined. Trimming removed 6 bases at V and 2 bases at J, with 2 bases between. Germline lookup yields CDR1 DFQATT and CDR2 SNEGSKA (reference sequence). The CDR3 contains 10 residues. The CDR3 reads CSAAYNEQFF. CDR3 bases: TGCAGTGCCGCCTACAATGAGCAGTTCTTC.

The table lists this clonotype with a few counts. V is TRBV5-1 and J is TRBJ2-7; weak D call: TRBD1 (5 bases). This CDR3 is 16 amino acids long. V was trimmed by 0 bases and J by 2 bases, leaving 15 bases between them. Germline V gene lookup returns CDR1 SGHRS and CDR2 YFSETQ. CDR3 amino acids: CASSLAPTGEAYEQYF. The CDR3, as DNA: TGCGCCAGCAGCTTGGCCCCAACAGGTGAAGCCTACGAGCAGTACTTC.

This chain joins TRBV9 and TRBJ1-1, with a tentative D call TRBD1 (5 bases). This CDR3 contains 14 residues. V was clipped by 3 bases and J by 6 bases, with 15 bases between them. Germline V CDR1 and CDR2: SGDLS, YYNGEE. CDR3 in DNA: TGTGCCAGCAGCGAGGCGGGGGGAATGGCTGAAGCTTTCTTT. As protein: CASSEAGGMAEAFF.

This chain connects TRBV5-1 to TRBJ2-1; 10 nucleotides line up with TRBD1. V was clipped by 4 bases and J by 4 bases; unmatched bases: 11. This CDR3 has 17 residues. Per germline, CDR1 SGHRS and CDR2 YFSETQ. The CDR3 protein is CASSPAGGDRGYNEQFF. For the CDR3, the DNA is TGCGCCAGCAGCCCGGCTGGGGGGGACAGGGGATACAATGAGCAGTTCTTC.

This clonotype was observed a handful of times. The chain recombines TRBV20-1 with TRBJ2-4; D is uncertain. The CDR3 is made up of 14 amino acids. Germline CDR1 DFQATT, CDR2 SNEGSKA (reference sequence). The ends were cut back, 6 bases at V and 0 bases at J, with 12 bases in the middle. CDR3 nucleotides: TGCAGTGCCTCTGATTCTCTAGCCAAAAACATTCAGTACTTC. As protein: CSASDSLAKNIQYF.

This clonotype has only a few counts. J is TRBJ2-1 and V is TRBV6-4; D is ambiguous. This CDR3 has 15 amino acids. Germline loops: CDR1 MRHNA, CDR2 SNTAGT. Trimming shortened V by 4 bases and J by 9 bases, and 19 bases separated the two germline ends. The CDR3 nucleotides are TGTGCCAGCAGTGTGGTCGGCGAAGGCATAGGTGAGCAGTTCTTC. It specifies CASSVVGEGIGEQFF.

This clonotype was counted only a few times. The rearrangement links TRBV27 to TRBJ2-3, with no clear D. The CDR3 spans 18 residues. Per germline, CDR1 MNHEY and CDR2 SMNVEV (reference sequence). Trimming cost V 8 bases and J 5 bases, with 29 bases left between them. The CDR3 protein is CASGLQIAKPTKGDTQYF. The CDR3 region has the DNA TGTGCCAGCGGCCTTCAGATCGCCAAGCCTACCAAGGGAGATACGCAGTATTTT.

This clonotype has only a few counts. The genes are TRBV6-1 and TRBJ2-2, with D possibly TRBD1 on 6 matching bases. CDR1 and CDR2 (germline): MNHNS, SASEGT. CDR3 length: 17 amino acids. V was pared by 4 bases and J by 0 bases, with 15 bases between. DNA for the CDR3: TGTGCCAGCAGTGTACAGGGCTACCCCGCGAACACCGGGGAGCTGTTTTTT. As protein: CASSVQGYPANTGELFF.

The chain combines TRBV4-1 with TRBJ2-1; 9 bases are a match to TRBD1. From germline, CDR1 is MGHRA and CDR2 YSYEKL. V lost 5 bases to trimming and J lost 2 bases; unmatched junction nucleotides: 7. The CDR3 totals 16 residues. CDR3 amino acids: CASSKGTGPAYNEQFF. Here the CDR3 DNA reads TGCGCCAGCAGCAAAGGGACAGGGCCGGCCTACAATGAGCAGTTCTTC.

Only a few counts were recorded for this clonotype. This chain connects TRBV29-1 to TRBJ2-3; possible D gene TRBD2, 5 bases. This CDR3 spans 13 amino acids. From germline, CDR1 is SQVTM and CDR2 ANQGSEA. V was pared by 3 bases and J by 0 bases, with 7 bases between. CDR3 DNA: TGCAGCGTTGATGGGGAGAGCACAGATACGCAGTATTTT. Protein product: CSVDGESTDTQYF.

This clonotype appeared once. The chain employs TRBV5-6 and TRBJ2-2, with a tentative D call TRBD1 (7 bases). Per germline, CDR1 SGHDT and CDR2 YYEEEE. The V end lost 5 bases, the J end lost 4 bases, and 27 bases lay between the germline ends. The CDR3 loop spans 19 amino acids. In nucleotides, the CDR3 is TGTGCCAGCAGGAAGGGGGCGGCCCGACTCCCCGGGAGCACCGGGGAGCTGTTTTTT. Residues: CASRKGAARLPGSTGELFF.

The chain joins TRBV7-6 to TRBJ2-2; D uncertain. Per the germline V gene, CDR1 is SGHVS and CDR2 is FNYEAQ. This CDR3 comprises 16 residues. The V gene lost 3 bases and the J gene lost 2 bases, with 13 bases spanning the gap. CDR3 DNA sequence: TGTGCCAGCAGCTTCATCAAGGGCCGCAACACCGGGGAGCTGTTTTTT. Encoded protein: CASSFIKGRNTGELFF.

The chain links TRBV12-3 or TRBV12-4 to TRBJ2-7, with D possibly being TRBD2 (6 bases). CDR3 length equals 14 residues. Trimming removed 6 bases at V and 6 bases at J, with 18 bases between. Written as DNA, the CDR3 is TGTGCCAGCAGCCTCGGACTAATGCCTTTCGAGCAGTACTTC. This encodes CASSLGLMPFEQYF.

In its sample, this clonotype was seen many times. The chain couples TRBV4-1 to TRBJ2-5; 8 bases map to TRBD1. CDR1 is MGHRA, CDR2 YSYEKL, per germline. The length of the CDR3 is 15 residues. Germline trimming cut 0 bases from V and 2 bases from J; bases unmatched to any gene: 2. The CDR3, as DNA: TGCGCCAGCAGCCAAGAGGACAGGGAACAAGAGACCCAGTACTTC. It translates to CASSQEDREQETQYF.

This clonotype occurred a few times. This sequence joins TRBV11-2 and TRBJ2-7; TRBD2 is a possible D gene (5 bases). CDR3 length equals 15 residues. V was clipped by 1 base and J by 2 bases, with 12 bases between them. Germline assignment: CDR1 SGHAT and CDR2 FQNNGV. The CDR3 here is CASSLVGEFAYEQYF. As DNA, the CDR3 is TGTGCCAGCAGCTTAGTGGGAGAATTCGCCTACGAGCAGTACTTC.

In its sample, this clonotype was seen many times. The gene calls are TRBV20-1 and TRBJ2-1; 7 nucleotides match TRBD2. The CDR3 spans 14 residues. The junction had 6 bases not matched to a gene; V was cut back by 3 bases and J by 4 bases. The germline CDR1 and CDR2 sequences are DFQATT and SNEGSKA (reference sequence). The CDR3 reads CSASGASGYNEQFF. In nucleotides, the CDR3 is TGCAGTGCTAGTGGGGCTAGCGGATACAATGAGCAGTTCTTC.

This clonotype was seen more than once but under ten times. J is TRBJ2-6 and V is TRBV28; D possibly uses TRBD1 or TRBD2 (5 bases each). This CDR3 has 16 amino acids. Germline V gene lookup returns CDR1 MDHEN and CDR2 SYDVKM. V shed 5 bases and J shed 0 bases, with 11 bases lying between them. The CDR3 nucleotides are TGTGCCAGCAGTCGAGGGGCTCCCTCTGGGGCCAACGTCCTGACTTTC. Its protein product is CASSRGAPSGANVLTF.

In its sample, this clonotype was seen a few times. The chain is built from TRBV2 and TRBJ2-2; D may be TRBD1 (5 bases). V was trimmed by 6 bases and J by 1 base, leaving 12 bases between them. Looked up from germline, CDR1 is SNHLY and CDR2 is FYNNEI. The CDR3 contains 15 residues. The CDR3 spells CASSSPQGNTGELFF. The CDR3 DNA reads as TGTGCCAGCAGCTCCCCCCAGGGGAACACCGGGGAGCTGTTTTTT.

This clonotype occurred a few times. The chain links TRBV4-1 to TRBJ2-5; D assignment may be TRBD1 or TRBD2 (5 bases each). V was clipped by 0 bases and J by 0 bases, with 8 bases between them. Germline V gene lookup returns CDR1 MGHRA and CDR2 YSYEKL. The CDR3 has 15 amino acids. In DNA, the CDR3 is TGCGCCAGCAGCCAAGAGGGACGGCACCAAGAGACCCAGTACTTC. Protein sequence: CASSQEGRHQETQYF.

This clonotype was found a few times. The rearrangement joins TRBV11-2 to TRBJ2-3; 9 bases are a match to TRBD1. With 1 base clipped from V and 4 bases from J, the junction kept 3 bases outside the gene matches. Germline V CDR1 and CDR2: SGHAT, FQNNGV. This CDR3 has 15 residues. CDR3 sequence (DNA): TGTGCCAGCAGCTTAGTAGGGACAGGGTCAGATACGCAGTATTTT. Amino acids: CASSLVGTGSDTQYF.

The genes are TRBV10-3 and TRBJ1-6; D gene ambiguous. V was cut by 0 bases and J by 8 bases, with 2 bases left in between. The CDR3 is 12 amino acids. Germline CDR1 reads ENHRY; CDR2 reads SYGVKD. CDR3 loop: CAISESDSPLHF. CDR3 nucleotides: TGTGCCATCAGTGAGTCGGATTCACCCCTCCACTTT.

This clonotype was recorded many times. The chain uses TRBV29-1 and TRBJ2-2; TRBD2 aligns across 8 bases. The CDR3 covers 14 residues. Losses at the gene ends were 6 bases for V and 4 bases for J; bases not matched to a gene: 7. Germline loops: CDR1 SQVTM, CDR2 ANQGSEA. The CDR3 nucleotides read TGCAGCGTGGACCCGGGGGGGGCCACCGGGGAGCTGTTTTTT. Its translation is CSVDPGGATGELFF.

This clonotype was observed at least ten times. V and J are TRBV6-4 and TRBJ2-6; D possibly corresponds to TRBD1 (5 bases). V lost 8 bases and J 0 bases, leaving 11 bases between the germline ends. Germline V lookup: CDR1 MRHNA, CDR2 SNTAGT. The CDR3 totals 15 residues. In DNA, the CDR3 is TGTGCCAGCGTCCGACAGATCTCTGGGGCCAACGTCCTGACTTTC. Its protein is CASVRQISGANVLTF.

This clonotype was detected a few times. The rearrangement uses TRBV7-9 and TRBJ2-7, with a possible D match to TRBD1 (5 bases). The CDR3 has 14 amino acids. The V end lost 1 base, the J end lost 3 bases, and 10 bases lay between the germline ends. Germline-derived CDR1 and CDR2 are SEHNR and FQNEAQ (reference sequence). The CDR3 DNA reads TGTGCCAGCAGCTTAGGGACAACCTTCTACGAGCAGTACTTC. Its protein is CASSLGTTFYEQYF.

This clonotype was seen once. V and J are TRBV28 and TRBJ2-7; TRBD1 matches at 7 bases. Germline V gene sequence: CDR1 MDHEN, CDR2 SYDVKM. CDR3 length equals 15 residues. The junction had 15 bases not matched to a gene; V was cut back by 6 bases and J by 7 bases. The CDR3 region has the DNA TGTGCCAGCAGCCTTAGTCGACAGGGATGGGGTGAGCAGTACTTC. Its translation is CASSLSRQGWGEQYF. The full variable domain, with the rest looked up from reference TRBV28 and TRBJ2-7, is DVKVTQSSRYLVKRTGEKVFLECVQDMDHENMFWYRQDPGLGLRLIYFSYDVKMKEKGDIPEGYSVSREKKERFSLILESASTNQTSMYLCASSLSRQGWGEQYFGPGTRLTVT.

The table lists this clonotype with a few counts. V is TRBV4-1 and J is TRBJ2-2, with D unresolved. The CDR3 is made up of 15 amino acids. Germline CDR1 and CDR2: MGHRA and YSYEKL. Trimming took off 1 base at V and 0 bases at J, with 6 bases between the two ends. Here the CDR3 reads CASSQAASNTGELFF. The CDR3 bases are TGCGCCAGCAGCCAAGCCGCATCGAACACCGGGGAGCTGTTTTTT.

In this sample, this clonotype turned up a few times. The chain carries TRBV5-6 and TRBJ2-4; D not certain. Germline lookup yields CDR1 SGHDT and CDR2 YYEEEE. V was cut by 0 bases and J by 0 bases, with 4 bases left in between. This CDR3 spans 14 amino acids. Written as DNA, the CDR3 is TGTGCCAGCAGCTTGGAATTAGCCAAAAACATTCAGTACTTC. Translating gives CASSLELAKNIQYF.

This clonotype has only a few counts. This rearrangement joins TRBV12-3 or TRBV12-4 to TRBJ2-4; 9 positions match TRBD1. The J segment lost 5 bases and the V segment lost 7 bases, leaving 3 bases of the junction unmatched. The CDR3 covers 13 residues. CDR3 in amino acids: CASIRQGENIQYF. As DNA, the CDR3 is TGTGCCAGCATTCGACAGGGGGAAAACATTCAGTACTTC.